This TCR beta chain was sequenced during a study of T cells in Graves' hyperthyroidism and ophthalmopathy. Study results and caveats: Most expanded thyroid clonotypes above 0.001 recurred in blood.

This clonotype has a count of ten or more. Its antigen remains unknown. TCR beta CDR3 sequences were amplified from RNA transcripts. The HTBI set primed first-round TCR CDR3 RT-PCR. TCRdb re-called the multiplex PCR reads with MiXCR, one entry per CDR3 protein. The sample consists of a few hundred thousand distinct CDR3 sequences, about 16% of them appearing once. CDR3 length: 15 residues. The V and J ends lost 2 bases and 5 bases respectively, with 12 bases between them. The sequencing input was blood. The chain has TRBV12-3 or TRBV12-4 and TRBJ2-2, with a possible D match to TRBD2 (5 bases). This receptor was identified in a woman between 35 and 50 years old with Graves' ophthalmopathy. CDR3 in amino acids: CASSLRGLMTGELFF. The CDR3 DNA reads TGTGCCAGCAGTTTACGGGGTCTAATGACCGGGGAGCTGTTTTTT.